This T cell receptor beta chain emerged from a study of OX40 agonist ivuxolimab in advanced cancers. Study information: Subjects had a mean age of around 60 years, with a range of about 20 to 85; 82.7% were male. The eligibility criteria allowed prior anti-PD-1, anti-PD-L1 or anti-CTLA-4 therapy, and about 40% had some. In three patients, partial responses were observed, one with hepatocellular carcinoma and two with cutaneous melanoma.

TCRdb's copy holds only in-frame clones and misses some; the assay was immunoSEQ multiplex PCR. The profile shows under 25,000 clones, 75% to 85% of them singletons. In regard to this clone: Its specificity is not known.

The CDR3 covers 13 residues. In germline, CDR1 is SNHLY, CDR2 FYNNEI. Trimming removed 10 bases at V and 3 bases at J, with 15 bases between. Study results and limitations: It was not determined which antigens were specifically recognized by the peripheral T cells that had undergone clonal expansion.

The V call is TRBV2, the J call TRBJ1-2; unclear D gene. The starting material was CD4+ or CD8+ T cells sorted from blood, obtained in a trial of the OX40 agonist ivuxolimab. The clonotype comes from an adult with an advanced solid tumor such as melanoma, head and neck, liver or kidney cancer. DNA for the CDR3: TGTGCCAACACCCCGACTAGGGACTATGGCTACACCTTC. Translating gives CANTPTRDYGYTF.